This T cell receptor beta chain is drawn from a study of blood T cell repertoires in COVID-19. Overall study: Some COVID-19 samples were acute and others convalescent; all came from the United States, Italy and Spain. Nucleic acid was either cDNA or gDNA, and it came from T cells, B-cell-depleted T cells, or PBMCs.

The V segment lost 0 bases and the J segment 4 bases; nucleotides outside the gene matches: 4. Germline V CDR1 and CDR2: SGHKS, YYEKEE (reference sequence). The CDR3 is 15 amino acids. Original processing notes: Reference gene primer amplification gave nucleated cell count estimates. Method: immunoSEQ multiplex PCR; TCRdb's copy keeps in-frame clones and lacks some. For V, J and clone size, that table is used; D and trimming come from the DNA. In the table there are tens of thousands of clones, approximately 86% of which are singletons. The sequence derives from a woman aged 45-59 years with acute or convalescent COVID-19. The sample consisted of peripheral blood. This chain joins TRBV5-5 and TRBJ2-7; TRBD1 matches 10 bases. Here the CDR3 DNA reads TGTGCCAGCAGCTTGGGACAGGGGGCTTTTTACGAGCAGTACTTC. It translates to CASSLGQGAFYEQYF.